This is a list of T cell receptor beta chains from one sample in a study of response to subunit inactivated influenza vaccine. In TCRdb, the RT-PCR reads were re-called with MiXCR into one record per CDR3 protein. Of roughly 160,000 distinct CDR3 sequences listed, around 11% are singletons. Sequencing was performed on CD8+ T cells sorted from PBMCs, taken less than 30 months after vaccination. These receptor sequences come from a man aged 50-75 years who received an inactivated influenza vaccine. Each CDR3 is given with its conserved first and last residue. D genes are given only for firm matches. Clone size is shown for a subset of rows, as once, few, many or a class of expanded clone.

D,size,V,J,CDR3,DNA
NA,NA,TRBV7-6,TRBJ1-2,CASSLGWGFYGYTF,TGTGCCAGCAGCTTAGGATGGGGCTTCTATGGCTACACCTTC
NA,NA,TRBV27,TRBJ2-2,CASSWVSNTGELFF,TGTGCCAGCAGCTGGGTTTCGAACACCGGGGAGCTGTTTTTT
TRBD2,NA,TRBV9,TRBJ2-7,CASSVGGGKTYEQYF,TGTGCCAGCAGCGTAGGGGGAGGGAAGACCTACGAGCAGTACTTC
NA,NA,TRBV20-1,TRBJ2-1,CSARDVGGRSYNEQFF,TGCAGTGCTAGAGATGTTGGAGGACGCTCCTACAATGAGCAGTTCTTC
NA,few,TRBV6-1,TRBJ2-6,CASSKGLSGANVLTF,TGTGCCAGCAGTAAAGGACTTTCTGGGGCCAACGTCCTGACTTTC
TRBD1,NA,TRBV4-1,TRBJ1-5,CASSQPTGGDAQPQHF,TGCGCCAGCAGCCAACCGACAGGGGGCGACGCTCAGCCCCAGCATTTT
NA,many,TRBV9,TRBJ2-7,CASSPDSMREQYF,TGTGCCAGCAGCCCCGACAGCATGCGCGAGCAGTACTTC
NA,few,TRBV4-3,TRBJ2-1,CASSQDVDNEQFF,TGCGCCAGCAGCCAAGATGTCGACAATGAGCAGTTCTTC
TRBD2,many,TRBV29-1,TRBJ2-1,CSVRLAGDNEQFF,TGCAGCGTGCGACTAGCGGGAGACAATGAGCAGTTCTTC
TRBD2,NA,TRBV27,TRBJ2-1,CASSSLAGGTPYNEQFF,TGTGCCAGCAGTTCCCTAGCGGGAGGGACCCCCTACAATGAGCAGTTCTTC
NA,NA,TRBV24-1,TRBJ1-5,CATSGPGHASNQPQHF,TGTGCCACCAGTGGTCCCGGACACGCTAGCAATCAGCCCCAGCATTTT
NA,NA,TRBV5-1,TRBJ2-1,CASSPARSGNEQFF,TGCGCCAGCAGCCCCGCTAGATCGGGGAATGAGCAGTTCTTC
NA,few,TRBV28,TRBJ2-5,CASSPSWGEKTQYF,TGTGCCAGCAGCCCCTCGTGGGGCGAGAAGACCCAGTACTTC
NA,many,TRBV5-1,TRBJ2-2,CASRLGRGTGELFF,TGCGCCAGCAGACTGGGACGGGGCACCGGGGAGCTGTTTTTT
NA,few,TRBV28,TRBJ2-2,CASRYTGELFF,TGTGCCAGCAGGTACACCGGGGAGCTGTTTTTT
TRBD2,NA,TRBV9,TRBJ2-1,CASSGSSGRQYNEQFF,TGTGCCAGCAGCGGGAGCAGCGGGAGGCAATACAATGAGCAGTTCTTC
TRBD1,NA,TRBV28,TRBJ2-3,CASSLSPTGRNTQYF,TGTGCCAGCAGTTTATCCCCGACAGGGCGAAATACGCAGTATTTT
NA,few,TRBV6-2/TRBV6-3,TRBJ2-2,CASSYGLGTGELFF,TGTGCCAGCAGTTACGGTCTGGGCACCGGGGAGCTGTTTTTT
TRBD1,few,TRBV28,TRBJ2-5,CASSGPGQTLGETQYF,TGTGCCAGCAGTGGACCGGGACAGACATTAGGGGAGACCCAGTACTTC